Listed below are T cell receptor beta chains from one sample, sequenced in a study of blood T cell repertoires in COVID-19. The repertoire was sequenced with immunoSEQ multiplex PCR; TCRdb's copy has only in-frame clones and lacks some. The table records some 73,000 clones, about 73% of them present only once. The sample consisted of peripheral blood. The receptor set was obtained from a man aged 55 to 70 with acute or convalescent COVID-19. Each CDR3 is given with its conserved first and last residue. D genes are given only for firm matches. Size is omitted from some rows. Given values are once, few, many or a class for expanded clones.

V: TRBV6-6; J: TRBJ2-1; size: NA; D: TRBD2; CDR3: CASSPSGSSYNEQFF; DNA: TGTGCCAGCAGTCCAAGCGGGAGCTCCTACAATGAGCAGTTCTTC
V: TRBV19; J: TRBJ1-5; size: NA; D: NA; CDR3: CASNPGGSNQPQHF; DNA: TGTGCCAGTAATCCGGGGGGTAGCAATCAGCCCCAGCATTTT
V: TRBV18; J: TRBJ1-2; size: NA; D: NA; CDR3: CASSPGGAPNGYTF; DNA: TGTGCCAGCTCACCAGGGGGGGCACCGAACGGCTACACCTTC
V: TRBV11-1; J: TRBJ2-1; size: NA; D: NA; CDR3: CASSSDSANEQFF; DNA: TGTGCCAGCAGCTCGGACAGTGCCAATGAGCAGTTCTTC
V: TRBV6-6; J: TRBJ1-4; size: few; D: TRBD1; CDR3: CASSSGQGSNEKLFF; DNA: TGTGCCAGCAGTTCGGGACAGGGGTCTAATGAAAAACTGTTTTTT
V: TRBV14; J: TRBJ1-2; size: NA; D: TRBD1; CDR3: CASSQVRGPGGYTF; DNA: TGTGCCAGCAGCCAAGTAAGGGGGCCTGGTGGCTACACCTTC
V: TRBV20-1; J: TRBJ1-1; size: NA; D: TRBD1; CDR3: CSASFWDRESEAFF; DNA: TGCAGTGCTAGTTTTTGGGACAGGGAGTCTGAAGCTTTCTTT
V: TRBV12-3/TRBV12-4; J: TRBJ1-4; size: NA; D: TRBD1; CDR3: CASTPGQGGKLFF; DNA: TGTGCCAGCACCCCGGGACAGGGGGGAAAACTGTTTTTT
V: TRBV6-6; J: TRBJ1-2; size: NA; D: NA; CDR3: CASSNQGRYGYTF; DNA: TGTGCCAGCAGCAATCAGGGGCGTTATGGCTACACCTTC
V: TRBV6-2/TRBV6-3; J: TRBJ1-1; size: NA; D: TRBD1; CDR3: CASSTRDRDMNTEAFF; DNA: TGTGCCAGCAGTACCCGGGACAGGGATATGAACACTGAAGCTTTCTTT
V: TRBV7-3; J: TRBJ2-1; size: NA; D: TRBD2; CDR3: CASSFASGSTYNEQFF; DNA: TGTGCCAGCAGCTTCGCTAGCGGGTCGACCTACAATGAGCAGTTCTTC
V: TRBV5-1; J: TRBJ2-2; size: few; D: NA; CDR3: CASSGGVVANTGELFF; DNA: TGCGCCAGCAGCGGAGGGGTGGTTGCGAACACCGGGGAGCTGTTTTTT
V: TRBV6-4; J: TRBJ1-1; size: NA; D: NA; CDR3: CASSVQSNTEAFF; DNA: TGTGCCAGCAGCGTACAGTCGAACACTGAAGCTTTCTTT
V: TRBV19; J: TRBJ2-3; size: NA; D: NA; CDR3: CASSIQKGADTQYF; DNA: TGTGCCAGTAGTATCCAGAAGGGAGCAGATACGCAGTATTTT
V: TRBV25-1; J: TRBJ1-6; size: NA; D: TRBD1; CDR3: CASTTGNGSPLHF; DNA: TGTGCCAGCACGACAGGGAATGGTTCACCCCTCCACTTT
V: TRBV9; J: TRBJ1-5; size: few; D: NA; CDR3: CASSRDNNQPQHF; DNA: TGTGCCAGCAGTAGGGACAACAATCAGCCCCAGCATTTT
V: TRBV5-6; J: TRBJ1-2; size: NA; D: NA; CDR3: CASSLAIRDGYTF; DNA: TGTGCCAGCAGCTTGGCAATCAGGGATGGCTACACCTTC
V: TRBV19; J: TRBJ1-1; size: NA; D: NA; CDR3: CASDTGRNTEAFF; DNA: TGTGCCAGCGATACAGGGAGGAACACTGAAGCTTTCTTT
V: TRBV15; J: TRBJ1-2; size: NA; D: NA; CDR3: CATSRSSGDHGYTF; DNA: TGTGCCACCAGCAGATCGTCAGGGGATCATGGCTACACCTTC
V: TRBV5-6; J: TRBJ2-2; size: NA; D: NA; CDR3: CASSLGRTGELFF; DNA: TGTGCCAGCAGCTTGGGCAGAACCGGGGAGCTGTTTTTT
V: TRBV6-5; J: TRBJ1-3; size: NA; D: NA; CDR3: CASSYPDNSGNTIYF; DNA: TGTGCCAGCAGTTACCCGGACAACTCTGGAAACACCATATATTTT
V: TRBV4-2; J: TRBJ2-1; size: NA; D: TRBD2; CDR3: CASSQVLAGGYNEQFF; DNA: TGTGCCAGCAGCCAAGTGCTAGCGGGGGGTTACAATGAGCAGTTCTTC
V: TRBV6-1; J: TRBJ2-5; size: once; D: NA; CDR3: CASSEMGSQETQYF; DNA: TGTGCCAGCAGTGAAATGGGCTCCCAAGAGACCCAGTACTTC
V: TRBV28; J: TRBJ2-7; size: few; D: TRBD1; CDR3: CASSGTATSEQYF; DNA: TGTGCCAGCAGTGGGACAGCTACCTCAGAGCAGTACTTC